The next 17 T cell receptor beta chains were all read from a single sample in a study of T cell responses to AZD1222 COVID-19 vaccine. Sequencing was performed with immunoSEQ multiplex PCR; in TCRdb, only in-frame clones are kept and a portion is missing. The top ten clones hold 12% to 15% of a sample with tens of thousands of clones, over 75% of them seen once. The sequencing used peripheral blood, collected 28 days after the second AZD1222 dose. All receptors come from an adult who received the AZD1222 COVID-19 vaccine.

The rearrangement uses TRBV4-3 and TRBJ2-1, with 11 bases identical to TRBD2. The CDR3 runs to 19 residues. V was pared by 4 bases and J by 4 bases, with 15 bases of the junction left unmatched. Germline V lookup: CDR1 LGHNA, CDR2 YSLEER. CDR3 nucleotides: TGCGCCAGCAGCCCCTACGCGATTAGCGGGGGGGCATCTTACAATGAGCAGTTCTTC. Protein sequence: CASSPYAISGGASYNEQFF.

This clone was observed a few times. The rearrangement joins TRBV5-8 to TRBJ2-2; D possibly uses TRBD1 or TRBD2 (5 bases each). Germline V gene sequence: CDR1 SGHTS, CDR2 YDEGEE. The CDR3 is 17 residues long. Trimming stripped 4 bases from V and 2 bases from J, with 18 bases between. The DNA of the CDR3 is TGTGCCAGCAGCGATCAGTCCGGGACGGATAACACCGGGGAGCTGTTTTTT. It encodes CASSDQSGTDNTGELFF.

This clone was seen once. The chain couples TRBV6-2 or TRBV6-3 to TRBJ1-2; perhaps TRBD1 as D (5 bases). The germline V gene has CDR1 MNHEY and CDR2 SVGEGT. CDR3 size: 14 residues. Trimming took off 0 bases at V and 3 bases at J, with 8 bases between the two ends. The CDR3 spells CASSYSKGHYGYTF. CDR3 coding DNA: TGTGCCAGCAGTTACTCGAAGGGACACTATGGCTACACCTTC.

The chain has TRBV5-1 and TRBJ1-6; D might be TRBD1 (5 bases). CDR1 SGHRS and CDR2 YFSETQ come from the germline V gene. Trimming took 4 bases from V and 7 from J, leaving 9 bases between them. The CDR3 length is 13 residues. CDR3 DNA: TGCGCCAGCAGCCTGACAGTGAATTCACCCCTCCACTTT. Residues: CASSLTVNSPLHF.

The chain joins TRBV7-9 to TRBJ2-7; 8 bases align to TRBD1. CDR1 is SEHNR and CDR2 is FQNEAQ in the germline V gene (reference sequence). CDR3 length: 16 residues. J lost 2 bases, V lost 5 bases, and 11 bases had no gene match. The CDR3 sequence is CASSKTWGQDAYEQYF. In DNA form, the CDR3 reads TGTGCCAGCAGCAAAACCTGGGGACAGGACGCCTACGAGCAGTACTTC. Using reference TRBV7-9 and TRBJ2-7 for the parts outside the CDR3, the full variable domain is DTGVSQNPRHKITKRGQNVTFRCDPISEHNRLYWYRQTLGQGPEFLTYFQNEAQLEKSRLLSDRFSAERPKGSFSTLEIQRTEQGDSAMYLCASSKTWGQDAYEQYFGPGTRLTVT.

The chain joins TRBV24-1 to TRBJ1-1, with D unresolved. The CDR3 contains 12 residues. Germline V CDR1 and CDR2: KGHDR, SFDVKD. The V and J ends lost 3 bases and 2 bases respectively, with 3 bases between them. DNA of the CDR3: TGTGCCACCAGTGATCATAACACTGAAGCTTTCTTT. Translated, it gives CATSDHNTEAFF.

The chain couples TRBV4-3 to TRBJ2-6; D not resolved. Per the germline V gene, CDR1 is LGHNA and CDR2 is YSLEER. Trimming shortened V by 0 bases and J by 0 bases, and 18 bases separated the two germline ends. CDR3 length equals 20 residues. The CDR3 nucleotides read TGCGCCAGCAGCCAAGACTATTGGGCAGGAGTTAGCTCTGGGGCCAACGTCCTGACTTTC. This gives the protein CASSQDYWAGVSSGANVLTF.

The CDR3 spells CASSESRGRDQPQHF. The CDR3 DNA is TGTGCCAGCAGTGAAAGCCGGGGTCGCGATCAGCCCCAGCATTTT. The V gene is TRBV6-1, the J gene TRBJ1-5; no reliable D call. CDR1 and CDR2 from the germline V gene are MNHNS and SASEGT. CDR3 size: 15 residues. Trimming took 2 bases from V and 5 from J, leaving 13 bases between them.

The chain couples TRBV19 to TRBJ2-2, with 10 bases lining up with TRBD2. V lost 3 bases to trimming and J lost 7 bases; unmatched junction nucleotides: 8. Per the germline V gene, CDR1 is LNHDA and CDR2 is SQIVND (reference sequence). The CDR3 loop spans 16 amino acids. Here the CDR3 reads CASSMGSGGYDGELFF. For the CDR3, the DNA is TGTGCCAGTAGTATGGGTAGCGGGGGGTATGACGGGGAGCTGTTTTTT. The full variable domain, completed using reference TRBV19 and TRBJ2-2, is DGGITQSPKYLFRKEGQNVTLSCEQNLNHDAMYWYRQDPGQGLRLIYYSQIVNDFQKGDIAEGYSVSREKKESFPLTVTSAQKNPTAFYLCASSMGSGGYDGELFFGEGSRLTVL.

This CDR3 reads CAWGHSGNTIYF. The CDR3 nucleotides read TGTGCCTGGGGACACTCTGGAAACACCATATATTTT. This chain connects TRBV30 to TRBJ1-3; a weak D match, TRBD1 (5 bases). Trimming removed 5 bases at V and 0 bases at J, with 5 bases between. The CDR3 runs to 12 residues. The germline V gene has CDR1 GTSNPN and CDR2 SVGIG (reference sequence).

The chain recombines TRBV6-2 or TRBV6-3 with TRBJ1-2; D possibly corresponds to TRBD1 (6 bases). The CDR3 contains 15 residues. With 5 bases removed from V and 0 bases from J, the gap between germline ends came to 13 bases. Germline CDR1 and CDR2: MNHEY and SVGEGT. The CDR3 sequence is CASSDGQKANYGYTF. For the CDR3, the DNA is TGTGCCAGCAGTGACGGACAGAAGGCTAACTATGGCTACACCTTC.

The chain has TRBV2 and TRBJ1-5; TRBD1 matches 8 bases. CDR1 is SNHLY, CDR2 FYNNEI, per germline. The CDR3 contains 16 residues. V gave up 6 bases and J gave up 9 bases; unmatched junction bases: 16. The CDR3 here is CASSLGQGATKPPQHF. CDR3 nucleotide sequence: TGTGCCAGCAGCCTTGGACAGGGAGCGACCAAGCCGCCCCAGCATTTT.

This chain uses TRBV7-2 with TRBJ2-2; D call uncertain. V dropped 2 bases and J dropped 7 bases, with 14 bases sitting between them. The germline V gene encodes CDR1 SGHTA and CDR2 FQGNSA. The CDR3 sequence is 15 residues long. The CDR3 spells CASSLRSRANGELFF. CDR3 sequence (DNA): TGTGCCAGCAGCTTAAGGTCCCGGGCTAACGGGGAGCTGTTTTTT.

The V and J genes are TRBV9 and TRBJ2-1; possibly TRBD1 for D (7 bases). Trimming pared 2 bases from V and 8 bases from J, leaving 17 bases between. The CDR3 length is 15 residues. Looked up from germline, CDR1 is SGDLS and CDR2 is YYNGEE. The CDR3 region is CASSVGGQSLDEQFF. CDR3 nucleotides: TGTGCCAGCAGCGTGGGGGGACAGTCGTTGGATGAGCAGTTCTTC.

The chain is built from TRBV29-1 and TRBJ1-1; D is unclear. The germline V and J ends were trimmed by 7 bases and 0 bases, with 12 bases remaining between them. This CDR3 is built from 13 residues. The germline CDR1 and CDR2 sequences are SQVTM and ANQGSEA. CDR3 nucleotides: TGCAGCGCCTCTGAGCATTTGAACACTGAAGCTTTCTTT. Translated, it gives CSASEHLNTEAFF.

The rearrangement uses TRBV6-5 and TRBJ1-1, with D possibly being TRBD1 (6 bases). V lost 5 bases, J lost 3 bases, and 13 bases lay in between. CDR3 length equals 14 residues. Germline CDR1 is MNHEY and CDR2 is SVGAGI. The DNA of the CDR3 is TGTGCCAGCAGTCTTAAGGGGGGTCACACTGAAGCTTTCTTT. Protein sequence: CASSLKGGHTEAFF.

A single count supports this clone. V gene TRBV28 combines with J gene TRBJ1-5; 9 bases line up with TRBD1. Per the germline V gene, CDR1 is MDHEN and CDR2 is SYDVKM. The CDR3 totals 18 residues. J gave up 3 bases and V 5 bases, and 14 bases lay outside the gene matches. This chain's CDR3 is CASSGGQGSLRVNQPQHF. CDR3 sequence (DNA): TGTGCCAGCAGTGGGGGACAGGGAAGTCTGAGAGTCAATCAGCCCCAGCATTTT.